This is a list of T cell receptor beta chains from one sample in a study of T cells in Graves' hyperthyroidism and ophthalmopathy. A single record per CDR3 protein comes from TCRdb applying MiXCR to the multiplex PCR reads. The sample has 700,000 to 950,000 distinct CDR3 sequences, 30% to 40% seen once; the top ten hold around a third. Sample: blood. All receptors come from a woman aged 35 to 49 with Graves' hyperthyroidism. Each CDR3 is given with its conserved first and last residue. The D gene is left open where the match is weak. The size entry is marked missing in some rows and otherwise reads once, few, many or a size class.

-	13	TRBV3-1	few	TRBJ1-3	CASSQEDGNTIYF	TGTGCCAGCAGCCAAGAAGATGGAAACACCATATATTTT
TRBD1	14	TRBV19	few	TRBJ1-4	CASSPTGPWEKLFF	TGTGCCAGTAGTCCGACAGGGCCTTGGGAAAAACTGTTTTTT
-	14	TRBV10-3	-	TRBJ1-1	CAISRIGGDTEAFF	TGTGCCATCAGTCGAATCGGGGGTGACACTGAAGCTTTCTTT
-	14	TRBV6-1	-	TRBJ1-5	CASSEGPWDQPQHF	TGTGCCAGCAGTGAAGGCCCGTGGGATCAGCCCCAGCATTTT
TRBD2	13	TRBV7-3	-	TRBJ2-5	CASSPGTRESQYF	TGTGCCAGCAGCCCGGGGACTAGAGAATCCCAGTACTTC
TRBD1	16	TRBV19	few	TRBJ1-5	CASKNLVGQGRQPQHF	TGTGCCAGTAAAAATCTAGTAGGACAGGGGCGTCAGCCCCAGCATTTT
-	13	TRBV11-2	once	TRBJ1-2	CASSPPGREGYTF	TGTGCCAGCAGCCCCCCAGGGCGGGAGGGCTACACCTTC
-	14	TRBV7-9	many	TRBJ2-7	CASSRALGPYEQYF	TGTGCCAGCAGCCGAGCCCTCGGGCCCTACGAGCAGTACTTC
TRBD1	16	TRBV6-5	-	TRBJ1-4	CASSNSRTGFNEKLFF	TGTGCCAGCAGTAACTCCCGGACAGGGTTTAATGAAAAACTGTTTTTT
TRBD1	16	TRBV19	few	TRBJ2-6	CASRGDSHSGANVLTF	TGTGCCAGTAGGGGGGACAGTCACTCTGGGGCCAACGTCCTGACTTTC
TRBD2	17	TRBV7-2	few	TRBJ2-3	CASSSRLGLADADTQYF	TGTGCCAGCAGCTCCAGACTGGGACTAGCGGACGCGGATACGCAGTATTTT
-	14	TRBV2	-	TRBJ1-4	CASRPGGGSGKLFF	TGTGCCAGCAGACCCGGCGGGGGCTCTGGAAAACTGTTTTTT
-	14	TRBV4-2	-	TRBJ1-1	CASSHDQRVTEAFF	TGTGCCAGCAGCCACGATCAACGGGTCACTGAAGCTTTCTTT
-	11	TRBV10-3	-	TRBJ2-1	CAISVAAEQFF	TGTGCCATCAGTGTTGCAGCTGAGCAGTTCTTC
-	13	TRBV30	few	TRBJ1-5	CAWSPGAGQPQHF	TGTGCCTGGAGCCCTGGGGCTGGTCAGCCCCAGCATTTT
TRBD2	16	TRBV7-2	-	TRBJ2-3	CASSLGVAGTTDTQYF	TGTGCCAGCAGCTTAGGGGTAGCGGGGACCACAGATACGCAGTATTTT
-	12	TRBV7-2	few	TRBJ1-2	CASTTMRGGYTF	TGTGCCAGCACCACAATGAGGGGTGGCTACACCTTC
-	12	TRBV11-2	many	TRBJ1-1	CASSPLETEAFF	TGTGCCAGCAGCCCGCTGGAGACTGAAGCTTTCTTT
TRBD1	13	TRBV19	many	TRBJ2-5	CATRTGGLGTQYF	TGTGCCACAAGGACAGGGGGGCTCGGGACCCAGTACTTC
-	13	TRBV6-5	-	TRBJ1-1	CASSPFVKTEAFF	TGTGCCAGCAGTCCATTTGTAAAGACTGAAGCTTTCTTT
TRBD1	15	TRBV12-3/TRBV12-4	many	TRBJ1-5	CASSKRTGQDQPQHF	TGTGCCAGCAGTAAGCGGACAGGCCAAGATCAGCCCCAGCATTTT
-	14	TRBV24-1	many	TRBJ2-7	CATSVGGGRSEQYF	TGTGCCACCAGTGTAGGAGGGGGCAGGAGCGAGCAGTACTTC
-	19	TRBV7-8	few	TRBJ2-6	CASSQGDGTVVYGANVLTF	TGTGCCAGCAGCCAGGGAGACGGGACGGTTGTTTATGGGGCCAACGTCCTGACTTTC
-	16	TRBV6-1	-	TRBJ1-1	CASRPTGGGRYTEAFF	TGTGCCAGCAGACCAACGGGGGGGGGGCGGTACACTGAAGCTTTCTTT
-	14	TRBV9	many	TRBJ1-2	CASSTLTAAYGYTF	TGTGCCAGCAGCACCCTGACCGCGGCCTATGGCTACACCTTC
-	14	TRBV20-1	many	TRBJ1-4	CSAVLGPINEKLFF	TGCAGTGCCGTGCTTGGGCCAATTAATGAAAAACTGTTTTTT
-	18	TRBV19	-	TRBJ2-2	CASSPGLRGGSVTGELFF	TGTGCCAGTAGTCCGGGACTCAGGGGCGGGAGTGTCACCGGGGAGCTGTTTTTT
-	15	TRBV9	many	TRBJ2-7	CASSVGGMPPYEQYF	TGTGCCAGCAGCGTAGGGGGGATGCCACCCTACGAGCAGTACTTC
-	13	TRBV20-1	many	TRBJ2-5	CSARESDSETQYF	TGCAGTGCTAGAGAATCAGATTCCGAGACCCAGTACTTC
-	12	TRBV7-2	-	TRBJ2-3	CASSFPRRTQYF	TGTGCCAGCAGCTTTCCGCGCCGAACGCAGTATTTT
-	15	TRBV9	-	TRBJ1-2	CASSVAGGKSYGYTF	TGTGCCAGCAGTGTAGCTGGGGGTAAAAGCTATGGCTACACCTTC
TRBD1	15	TRBV19	-	TRBJ2-7	CASSILRTGVLEQYF	TGTGCCAGTAGTATTCTTCGGACAGGGGTCCTCGAGCAGTACTTC
-	12	TRBV3-1	-	TRBJ1-6	CATKARDSPLHF	TGTGCCACCAAAGCGAGGGATTCACCCCTCCACTTT
TRBD1	15	TRBV29-1	many	TRBJ1-2	CSVEGTLGTGEGYTF	TGCAGCGTTGAAGGAACGCTCGGGACAGGGGAAGGCTACACCTTC
TRBD1	17	TRBV7-2	-	TRBJ1-1	CASSVHRGRVVNTEAFF	TGTGCCAGCAGCGTCCACAGGGGGCGGGTGGTGAACACTGAAGCTTTCTTT
-	16	TRBV9	-	TRBJ1-4	CASSPFAGSANEKLFF	TGTGCCAGCTCACCATTCGCTGGGTCAGCTAATGAAAAACTGTTTTTT
-	15	TRBV11-2	-	TRBJ2-6	CASSPQGSGANALTF	TGTGCCAGCAGCCCTCAGGGTTCTGGGGCCAACGCCCTGACTTTC
-	15	TRBV14	many	TRBJ1-4	CASSQAFQGNEKLFF	TGTGCCAGCAGCCAAGCCTTTCAGGGGAATGAAAAACTGTTTTTT
-	14	TRBV5-1	-	TRBJ2-7	CASSQTGEVVEQYF	TGCGCCAGCAGCCAGACCGGTGAGGTTGTCGAGCAGTACTTC
TRBD1	15	TRBV7-9	-	TRBJ1-1	CASSPTGGALTEAFF	TGTGCCAGCAGTCCCACAGGGGGCGCCCTCACTGAAGCTTTCTTT
-	14	TRBV7-2	-	TRBJ2-5	CASSWWGTQETQYF	TGTGCCAGCAGCTGGTGGGGGACGCAAGAGACCCAGTACTTC
TRBD1	14	TRBV12-3/TRBV12-4	few	TRBJ1-2	CASRSRDRASGYTF	TGTGCCAGCAGGAGCCGGGACAGGGCGTCTGGCTACACCTTC
TRBD1	15	TRBV2	many	TRBJ1-1	CASTREGAANTEAFF	TGTGCCAGCACCCGAGAGGGGGCGGCCAACACTGAAGCTTTCTTT
-	15	TRBV5-5	few	TRBJ2-2	CASSLLGQNTGELFF	TGTGCCAGCAGTCTCCTTGGACAGAACACCGGGGAGCTGTTTTTT
-	15	TRBV5-1	-	TRBJ1-1	CASSQAFRVGTEAFF	TGCGCCAGCAGCCAGGCCTTTAGGGTAGGGACTGAAGCTTTCTTT